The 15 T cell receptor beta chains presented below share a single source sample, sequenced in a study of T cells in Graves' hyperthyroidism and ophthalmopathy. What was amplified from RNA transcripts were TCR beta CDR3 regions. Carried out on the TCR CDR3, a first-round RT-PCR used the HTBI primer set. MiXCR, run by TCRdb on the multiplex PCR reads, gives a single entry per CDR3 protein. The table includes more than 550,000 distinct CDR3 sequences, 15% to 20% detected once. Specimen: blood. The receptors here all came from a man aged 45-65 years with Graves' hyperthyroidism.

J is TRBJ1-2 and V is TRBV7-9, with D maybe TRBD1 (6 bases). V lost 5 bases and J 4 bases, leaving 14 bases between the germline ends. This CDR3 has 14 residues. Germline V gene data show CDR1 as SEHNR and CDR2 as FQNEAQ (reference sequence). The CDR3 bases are TGTGCCAGCAGCAAGGGGGGACGCCCCTATGGCTACACCTTC. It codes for CASSKGGRPYGYTF. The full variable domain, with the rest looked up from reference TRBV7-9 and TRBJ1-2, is DTGVSQNPRHKITKRGQNVTFRCDPISEHNRLYWYRQTLGQGPEFLTYFQNEAQLEKSRLLSDRFSAERPKGSFSTLEIQRTEQGDSAMYLCASSKGGRPYGYTFGSGTRLTVV.

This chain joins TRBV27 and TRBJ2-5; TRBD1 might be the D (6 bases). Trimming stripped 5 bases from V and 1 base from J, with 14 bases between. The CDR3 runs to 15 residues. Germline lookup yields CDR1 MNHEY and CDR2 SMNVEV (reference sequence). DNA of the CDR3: TGTGCCAGCAGTCGCTTTGGGGGCCCCCAAGAGACCCAGTACTTC. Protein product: CASSRFGGPQETQYF.

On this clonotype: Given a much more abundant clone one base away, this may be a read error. The CDR3 region has the DNA TGTCCCAGCTCATCAGGAGCCGATAATGAAAAACTGTTTTTT. This sequence encodes CPSSSGADNEKLFF. The chain recombines TRBV18 with TRBJ1-4; D is undetermined. The CDR3 is 14 amino acids. Per the germline V gene, CDR1 is KGHSH and CDR2 is LQKENI. Variable domain in full (rest from reference TRBV18 and TRBJ1-4): NAGVMQNPRHLVRRRGQEARLRCSPMKGHSHVYWYRQLPEEGLKFMVYLQKENIIDESGMPKERFSAEFPKEGPSILRIQQVVRGDSAAYFCPSSSGADNEKLFFGSGTQLSVL.

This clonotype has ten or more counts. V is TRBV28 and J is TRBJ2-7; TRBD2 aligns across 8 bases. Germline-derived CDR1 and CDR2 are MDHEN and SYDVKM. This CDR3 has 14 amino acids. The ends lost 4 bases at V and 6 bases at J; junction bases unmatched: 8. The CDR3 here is CASSWGGRGAEQYF. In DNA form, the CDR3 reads TGTGCCAGCAGTTGGGGAGGGCGGGGGGCCGAGCAGTACTTC. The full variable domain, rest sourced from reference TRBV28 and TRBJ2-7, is DVKVTQSSRYLVKRTGEKVFLECVQDMDHENMFWYRQDPGLGLRLIYFSYDVKMKEKGDIPEGYSVSREKKERFSLILESASTNQTSMYLCASSWGGRGAEQYFGPGTRLTVT.

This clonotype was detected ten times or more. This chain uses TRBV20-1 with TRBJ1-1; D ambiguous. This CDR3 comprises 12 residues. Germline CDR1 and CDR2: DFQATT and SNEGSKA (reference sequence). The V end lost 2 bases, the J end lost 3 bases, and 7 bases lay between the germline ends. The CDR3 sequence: CSARRVHTEAFF. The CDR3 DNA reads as TGCAGTGCTAGACGGGTCCACACTGAAGCTTTCTTT.

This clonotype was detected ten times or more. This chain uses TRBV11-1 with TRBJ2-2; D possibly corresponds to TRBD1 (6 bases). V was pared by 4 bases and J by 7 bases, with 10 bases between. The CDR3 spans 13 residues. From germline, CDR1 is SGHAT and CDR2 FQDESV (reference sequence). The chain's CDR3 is CASSSGAGGELFF. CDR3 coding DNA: TGTGCCAGCAGCTCAGGGGCGGGCGGGGAGCTGTTTTTT.

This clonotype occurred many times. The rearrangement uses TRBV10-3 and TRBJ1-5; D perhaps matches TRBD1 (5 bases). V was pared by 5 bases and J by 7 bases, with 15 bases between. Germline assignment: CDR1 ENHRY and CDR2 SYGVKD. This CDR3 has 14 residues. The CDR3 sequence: CAISRKQVAQPQHF. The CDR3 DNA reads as TGTGCCATCAGTAGAAAACAGGTGGCACAGCCCCAGCATTTT.

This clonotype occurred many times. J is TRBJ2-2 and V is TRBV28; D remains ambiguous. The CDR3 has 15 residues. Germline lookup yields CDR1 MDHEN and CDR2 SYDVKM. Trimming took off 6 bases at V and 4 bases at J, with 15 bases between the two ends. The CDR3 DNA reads TGTGCCAGCAGAACACAAGCCGAAGGCACCGGGGAGCTGTTTTTT. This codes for CASRTQAEGTGELFF.

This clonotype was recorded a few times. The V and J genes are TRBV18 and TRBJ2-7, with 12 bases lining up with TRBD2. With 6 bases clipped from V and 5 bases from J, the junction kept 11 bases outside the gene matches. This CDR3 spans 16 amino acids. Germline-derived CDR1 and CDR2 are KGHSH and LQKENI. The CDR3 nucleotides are TGTGCCAGCTCCCCTACTAGCGGGAGGCTTCGGAACGAGCAGTACTTC. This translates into CASSPTSGRLRNEQYF.

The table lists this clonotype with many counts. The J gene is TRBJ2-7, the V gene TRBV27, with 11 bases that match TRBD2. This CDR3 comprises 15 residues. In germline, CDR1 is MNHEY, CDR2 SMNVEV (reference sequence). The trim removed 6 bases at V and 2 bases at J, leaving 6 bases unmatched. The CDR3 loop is CASRVSGRDAYEQYF. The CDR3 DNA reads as TGTGCCAGCAGGGTTAGCGGGAGGGATGCCTACGAGCAGTACTTC.

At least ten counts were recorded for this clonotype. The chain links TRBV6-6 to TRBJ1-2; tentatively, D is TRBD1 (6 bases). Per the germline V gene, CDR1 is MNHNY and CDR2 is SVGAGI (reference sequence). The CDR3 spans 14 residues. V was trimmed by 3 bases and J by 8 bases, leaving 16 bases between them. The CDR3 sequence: CASSYSGRGSGYTF. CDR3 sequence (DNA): TGTGCCAGCAGTTATTCGGGCAGGGGCAGCGGCTACACCTTC.

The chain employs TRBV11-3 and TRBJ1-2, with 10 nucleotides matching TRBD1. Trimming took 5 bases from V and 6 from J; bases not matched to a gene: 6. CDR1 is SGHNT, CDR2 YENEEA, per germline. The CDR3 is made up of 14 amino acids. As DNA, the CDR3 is TGTGCCAGCAGCCTGAGACAGGGGGCAGATGGCTACACCTTC. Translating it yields CASSLRQGADGYTF.

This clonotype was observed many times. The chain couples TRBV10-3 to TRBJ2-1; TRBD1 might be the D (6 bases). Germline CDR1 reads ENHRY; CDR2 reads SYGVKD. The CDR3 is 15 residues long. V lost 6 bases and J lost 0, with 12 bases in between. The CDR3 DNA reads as TGTGCCATCAGGCACGACAGGAGCTCCTACAATGAGCAGTTCTTC. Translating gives CAIRHDRSSYNEQFF.

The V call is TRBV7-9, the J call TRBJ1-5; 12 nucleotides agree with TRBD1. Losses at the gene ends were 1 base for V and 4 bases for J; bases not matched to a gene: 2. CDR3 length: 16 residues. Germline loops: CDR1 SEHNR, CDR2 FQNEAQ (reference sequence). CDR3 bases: TGTGCCAGCAGCTTAGGGGACAGGGGGCGAAATCAGCCCCAGCATTTT. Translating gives CASSLGDRGRNQPQHF.

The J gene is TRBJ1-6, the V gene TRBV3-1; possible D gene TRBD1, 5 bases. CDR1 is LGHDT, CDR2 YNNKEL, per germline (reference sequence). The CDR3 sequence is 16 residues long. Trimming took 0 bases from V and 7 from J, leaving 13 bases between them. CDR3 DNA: TGTGCCAGCAGCCAAGATTCATGGGACCCAAATTCACCCCTCCACTTT. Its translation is CASSQDSWDPNSPLHF. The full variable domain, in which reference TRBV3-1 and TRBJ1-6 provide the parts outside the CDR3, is DTAVSQTPKYLVTQMGNDKSIKCEQNLGHDTMYWYKQDSKKFLKIMFSYNNKELIINETVPNRFSPKSPDKAHLNLHINSLELGDSAVYFCASSQDSWDPNSPLHFGNGTRLTVT.